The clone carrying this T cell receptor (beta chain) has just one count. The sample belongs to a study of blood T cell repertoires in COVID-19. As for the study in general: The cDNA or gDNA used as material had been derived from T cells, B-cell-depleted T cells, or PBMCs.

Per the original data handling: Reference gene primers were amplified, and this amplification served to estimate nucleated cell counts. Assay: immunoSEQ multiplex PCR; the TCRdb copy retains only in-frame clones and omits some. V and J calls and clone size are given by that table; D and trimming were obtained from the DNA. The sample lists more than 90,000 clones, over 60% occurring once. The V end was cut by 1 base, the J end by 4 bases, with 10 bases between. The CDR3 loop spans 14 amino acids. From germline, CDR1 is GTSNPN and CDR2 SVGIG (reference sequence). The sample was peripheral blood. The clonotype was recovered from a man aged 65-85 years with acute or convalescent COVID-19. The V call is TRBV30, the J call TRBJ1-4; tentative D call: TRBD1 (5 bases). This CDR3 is CAWSETVFNEKLFF. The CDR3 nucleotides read TGTGCCTGGAGTGAGACAGTCTTTAATGAAAAACTGTTTTTT.